Following are 10 T cell receptor beta chains from one sample sequenced in a study of regulatory T cells in long-lasting Graves disease. Time point noted: newly diagnosed GD, antithyroid drugs for less than 3 months. The TCR library was made from RNA extracted from PBMCs. The TCR beta library used iRepertoire HTBI primers with Arm-PCR amplification of CDR3. TCRdb recomputed calls from the multiplex PCR reads with MiXCR, one row per CDR3 protein. The profile covers 400,000 to 500,000 distinct CDR3 sequences, with 12% to 15% appearing a single time and approximately 15% taken by the ten largest. These data also featured in a second study, about T cells in Graves' hyperthyroidism and ophthalmopathy.

Sequencing used peripheral blood mononuclear cells (PBMCs), obtained at new diagnosis, from a patient treated with antithyroid drugs. The receptors were gathered from a woman aged 45 to 65 with Graves disease.

This clonotype occurred a few times. V and J are TRBV7-3 and TRBJ2-3; possible D gene TRBD2, 5 bases. CDR3 length equals 13 residues. The germline V gene has CDR1 SGHTA and CDR2 FQGTGA. Trimming removed 5 bases from V and 6 bases from J, with 12 bases in between. The CDR3 nucleotides read TGTGCCAGCAGCCTTGGGAGCCTCGATACGCAGTATTTT. Translated: CASSLGSLDTQYF.

This clonotype showed up just a few times. The V gene is TRBV10-3, the J gene TRBJ2-1; 7 bases line up with TRBD2. Germline V lookup: CDR1 ENHRY, CDR2 SYGVKD. The CDR3 is 14 amino acids. The junction had 7 bases not matched to a gene; V was cut back by 6 bases and J by 5 bases. CDR3 sequence (DNA): TGTGCCATCAGAACTCTAGCGGATCACAATGAGCAGTTCTTC. This sequence encodes CAIRTLADHNEQFF.

The chain uses TRBV5-4 and TRBJ2-7; the D is unclear. V was shortened by 0 bases and J by 7 bases, with 11 bases between the two germline ends. The CDR3 has 13 amino acids. Germline V lookup: CDR1 SGHNT, CDR2 YYREEE (reference sequence). CDR3 in DNA: TGTGCCAGCAGCTTGGAAGATCTGGAAGAGCAGTACTTC. Its protein product is CASSLEDLEEQYF.

There are many counts of this clonotype. The rearrangement uses TRBV2 and TRBJ2-7; 12 positions match TRBD2. Germline V CDR1 and CDR2: SNHLY, FYNNEI. The junction had 13 bases not matched to a gene; V was cut back by 8 bases and J by 5 bases. CDR3 length equals 16 residues. This chain's CDR3 is CASGGLAGWLVDEQYF. Written as DNA, the CDR3 is TGTGCCAGCGGCGGACTAGCGGGATGGCTCGTCGACGAGCAGTACTTC. The full variable domain, completed using reference TRBV2 and TRBJ2-7, is EPEVTQTPSHQVTQMGQEVILRCVPISNHLYFYWYRQILGQKVEFLVSFYNNEISEKSEIFDDQFSVERPDGSNFTLKIRSTKLEDSAMYFCASGGLAGWLVDEQYFGPGTRLTVT.

The gene calls are TRBV6-5 and TRBJ2-6; 10 bases map to TRBD2. Germline CDR1 MNHEY, CDR2 SVGAGI. The CDR3 loop spans 18 amino acids. The V gene end was trimmed by 0 bases and the J gene end by 2 bases; junction bases not matched to a gene: 4. Written as DNA, the CDR3 is TGTGCCAGCAGTTACTCCCTAGCGGGAGCCGCTGGGGCCAACGTCCTGACTTTC. Translation gives CASSYSLAGAAGANVLTF.

This clonotype has ten or more counts. The CDR3 sequence: CATSDLGDRGAYFYGYTF. Written as DNA, the CDR3 is TGTGCCACCAGTGATTTGGGGGACAGGGGCGCATATTTCTATGGCTACACCTTC. The rearrangement joins TRBV24-1 to TRBJ1-2; 10 positions match TRBD1. Germline CDR1 is KGHDR and CDR2 is SFDVKD. Trimming took 0 bases from V and 4 from J; bases not matched to a gene: 10. The CDR3 loop spans 18 amino acids.

This clonotype was seen at least ten times. The chain has TRBV30 and TRBJ2-1, with 12 bases matching TRBD2. The CDR3 totals 13 residues. V was clipped by 5 bases and J by 8 bases; unmatched bases: 4. Germline lookup yields CDR1 GTSNPN and CDR2 SVGIG (reference sequence). This CDR3 is CAWETSGSDEQFF. CDR3 DNA sequence: TGTGCCTGGGAGACTAGCGGGAGCGATGAGCAGTTCTTC.

This clonotype came up many times. The V and J genes are TRBV7-2 and TRBJ1-1; D is possibly TRBD1 (5 bases). Deletions cut 2 bases from V and 10 bases from J, with 11 bases between. Germline values: CDR1 SGHTA, CDR2 FQGNSA. The CDR3 length is 12 residues. CDR3: CASSLLKGIAFF. The CDR3 coding sequence is TGTGCCAGCAGCTTATTGAAGGGGATAGCTTTCTTT.

This clonotype occurred many times. The CDR3 DNA is TGTGCCAGCTCACCCATGTTGGGACAGGGATCCAATGAGCAGTTCTTC. It encodes CASSPMLGQGSNEQFF. This chain links TRBV18 with TRBJ2-1; TRBD1 agrees at 9 bases. This CDR3 region has 16 residues. With 3 bases clipped from V and 6 bases from J, the junction kept 9 bases outside the gene matches. Germline assignment: CDR1 KGHSH and CDR2 LQKENI.

In its sample, this clonotype was seen many times. This chain connects TRBV2 to TRBJ2-7; a possible D gene is TRBD2 (6 bases). Trimming took off 7 bases at V and 2 bases at J, with 21 bases between the two ends. Germline V gene lookup returns CDR1 SNHLY and CDR2 FYNNEI. The CDR3 sequence is 16 residues long. In nucleotides, the CDR3 is TGTGCCAGCACGGGACTCTCGGCGATGTTAACCTACGAGCAGTACTTC. Translated: CASTGLSAMLTYEQYF. The full variable domain, its missing parts supplied by reference TRBV2 and TRBJ2-7, is EPEVTQTPSHQVTQMGQEVILRCVPISNHLYFYWYRQILGQKVEFLVSFYNNEISEKSEIFDDQFSVERPDGSNFTLKIRSTKLEDSAMYFCASTGLSAMLTYEQYFGPGTRLTVT.